What follows are 28 T cell receptor beta chains derived from one specimen sequenced in a study of blood T cell repertoires in COVID-19. Repertoires were generated with immunoSEQ multiplex PCR, while TCRdb's copy carries only in-frame clones and drops some. The data hold 210,000 or so clones, with roughly nine tenths observed a single time. The sequenced sample consisted of peripheral blood. These receptors all come from a woman aged 18-29 years who had recovered from COVID-19.

The CDR3 bases are TGTGCCAGCAGCCCCCAGGGGTCTGGAAACACCATATATTTT. Translation: CASSPQGSGNTIYF. The V gene is TRBV5-6, the J gene TRBJ1-3; D may be TRBD1 (6 bases). The CDR3 contains 14 residues. Trimming took 4 bases from V and 1 from J, leaving 9 bases between them. Germline assignment: CDR1 SGHDT and CDR2 YYEEEE.

V usage is TRBV6-5 and J usage is TRBJ1-5; D is possibly TRBD1 (6 bases). The CDR3 covers 15 residues. Germline CDR1 reads MNHEY; CDR2 reads SVGAGI. Trimming left V 6 bases short and J 7 bases short, with 19 bases between. CDR3: CASSQLRGLGQPQHF. CDR3 sequence (DNA): TGTGCCAGCAGCCAACTCAGGGGTTTAGGACAGCCCCAGCATTTT.

The chain couples TRBV13 to TRBJ2-5, with D possibly matching TRBD1 (6 bases). Germline CDR1 reads PRHDT; CDR2 reads FYEKMQ (reference sequence). The CDR3 is 12 residues long. The V and J ends lost 5 bases and 5 bases respectively, with 9 bases between them. The CDR3 is CASSQGRETQYF. The CDR3 nucleotides read TGTGCCAGCAGCCAGGGGCGGGAGACCCAGTACTTC.

The chain employs TRBV2 and TRBJ1-4, with 8 bases that match TRBD1. The CDR3 extends over 15 amino acids. J gave up 5 bases and V 6 bases, and 8 bases lay outside the gene matches. Germline assignment: CDR1 SNHLY and CDR2 FYNNEI. The CDR3 coding sequence is TGTGCCAGCAGGGGGCTGACAGGGGACAATGAAAAACTGTTTTTT. Amino acid sequence: CASRGLTGDNEKLFF.

Turning to this clone: Since a much larger clone is just one base distant, this may be a read error. The chain combines TRBV6-4 with TRBJ2-1, with a tentative D call TRBD2 (5 bases). V was shortened by 2 bases and J by 3 bases, with 5 bases between the two germline ends. Germline CDR1 MRHNA, CDR2 SNTAGT. CDR3 length: 13 amino acids. The CDR3 spells CASSDRDYNEQFF. CDR3 DNA sequence: TGTGCCAGCAGTGACCGGGACTACAATGAGCAGTTCTTC.

The genes are TRBV7-3 and TRBJ2-1; possibly TRBD2 for D (5 bases). This CDR3 has 15 residues. CDR1 SGHTA and CDR2 FQGTGA come from the germline V gene. Trimming took 1 base from V and 8 from J, leaving 15 bases between them. The CDR3: CASSLNSHGVYEQFF. The CDR3 DNA reads as TGTGCCAGCAGCTTAAATTCCCACGGGGTCTATGAGCAGTTCTTC.

The chain couples TRBV11-2 to TRBJ1-2, with 9 bases aligning to TRBD1. The CDR3 spans 14 residues. From germline, CDR1 is SGHAT and CDR2 FQNNGV. V shed 3 bases and J 7 bases; nucleotides not matched to a gene: 6. CDR3 region: CASSFDGTGSGYTF. Written as DNA, the CDR3 is TGTGCCAGCAGCTTTGACGGGACAGGGAGTGGCTACACCTTC.

J is TRBJ2-7 and V is TRBV14; TRBD1 matches at 7 bases. CDR1 is SGHDN and CDR2 is FVKESK in the germline V gene. J was trimmed by 0 bases and V by 4 bases; bases with no gene match: 3. CDR3 length: 14 residues. CDR3 nucleotide sequence: TGTGCCAGCAGCCCGGGACAGATCTCCTACGAGCAGTACTTC. As protein: CASSPGQISYEQYF.

This rearrangement joins TRBV4-2 to TRBJ2-1; D unclear. CDR1 is LGHNA and CDR2 is YNFKEQ in the germline V gene. The CDR3 consists of 14 residues. Trimming removed 1 base at V and 3 bases at J, with 7 bases between. CDR3 region: CASSQGRDYNEQFF. The CDR3 nucleotides read TGTGCCAGCAGCCAAGGCCGAGACTACAATGAGCAGTTCTTC.

This chain links TRBV7-9 with TRBJ1-1; D gene ambiguous. This CDR3 contains 12 residues. Trimming took off 5 bases at V and 7 bases at J, with 11 bases between the two ends. Germline-derived CDR1 and CDR2 are SEHNR and FQNEAQ (reference sequence). The CDR3 sequence is CASSIQRDEAFF. The CDR3 DNA is TGTGCCAGCAGCATACAACGGGATGAAGCTTTCTTT.

The chain joins TRBV9 to TRBJ2-7; 8 bases align to TRBD2. CDR1 and CDR2 from the germline V gene are SGDLS and YYNGEE. The CDR3 loop spans 14 amino acids. V shed 3 bases and J 0 bases; nucleotides not matched to a gene: 2. As DNA, the CDR3 is TGTGCCAGCAGCGCGGGACTAGTCTCCTACGAGCAGTACTTC. The encoded protein is CASSAGLVSYEQYF.

The CDR3 coding sequence is TGTGCCAGCAGCCAAGATTCAGTATACAATGAGCAGTTCTTC. Protein sequence: CASSQDSVYNEQFF. The chain carries TRBV3-1 (or the pseudogene TRBV3-2) and TRBJ2-1; no reliable D call. Trimming removed 0 bases at V and 4 bases at J, with 7 bases between. The CDR3 has 14 residues. The germline V gene encodes CDR1 LGHDT and CDR2 YNNKEL (reference sequence).

The rearrangement links TRBV27 to TRBJ2-1; TRBD2 matches at 9 bases. The V and J ends lost 8 bases and 2 bases, in that order; junction bases with no gene match: 7. Per the germline V gene, CDR1 is MNHEY and CDR2 is SMNVEV (reference sequence). The CDR3 runs 15 residues. CDR3 protein: CASSVAGVPYNEQFF. CDR3 nucleotides: TGTGCCAGCTCCGTAGCGGGAGTCCCCTACAATGAGCAGTTCTTC.

The chain joins TRBV24-1 to TRBJ2-3; D not certain. The CDR3 extends over 11 amino acids. Germline V CDR1 and CDR2: KGHDR, SFDVKD. Trimming stripped 5 bases from V and 5 bases from J, with 4 bases between. In DNA form, the CDR3 reads TGTGCCACCAGTGTCGGAGATACGCAGTATTTT. Its protein product is CATSVGDTQYF.

The chain recombines TRBV28 with TRBJ2-1, with D tentatively TRBD2 (6 bases). This CDR3 is 12 amino acids long. Trimming pared 1 base from V and 9 bases from J, leaving 7 bases between. In germline, CDR1 is MDHEN, CDR2 SYDVKM. This chain's CDR3 is CASSLSGVEQFF. In DNA form, the CDR3 reads TGTGCCAGCAGTTTATCGGGGGTTGAGCAGTTCTTC.

This sequence joins TRBV7-2 and TRBJ1-2; TRBD1 aligns across 11 bases. V trimming: 8 bases; J trimming: 2 bases; junction bases outside the gene matches: 4. The CDR3 sequence is 14 residues long. In germline, CDR1 is SGHTA, CDR2 FQGNSA. This CDR3 is CASGDRGSNYGYTF. The CDR3 coding sequence is TGTGCCAGCGGGGACAGGGGGTCGAACTATGGCTACACCTTC.

A few counts support this clone. The chain combines TRBV18 with TRBJ1-1; 7 bases are shared with TRBD1. In germline, CDR1 is KGHSH, CDR2 LQKENI. V lost 1 base, J lost 6 bases, and 8 bases stayed unmatched. The length of the CDR3 is 15 residues. CDR3 loop: CASSPLTGKGAEAFF. The CDR3 DNA reads as TGTGCCAGCTCACCACTGACAGGGAAGGGGGCTGAAGCTTTCTTT.

This sequence joins TRBV15 and TRBJ1-1; unclear D gene. V lost 0 bases and J 3 bases, leaving 5 bases between the germline ends. Per the germline V gene, CDR1 is LNHNV and CDR2 is YYDKDF (reference sequence). This CDR3 spans 13 amino acids. The CDR3 coding sequence is TGTGCCACCAGCAGAGATTGGCACACTGAAGCTTTCTTT. It codes for CATSRDWHTEAFF.

The chain employs TRBV6-1 and TRBJ2-1; 7 nucleotides match TRBD2. Per germline, CDR1 MNHNS and CDR2 SASEGT. Trimming cost V 2 bases and J 10 bases; bases outside gene matches: 2. There are 12 residues in the CDR3. The CDR3 here is CASSEWGGEQFF. Written as DNA, the CDR3 is TGTGCCAGCAGTGAATGGGGGGGAGAGCAGTTCTTC.

This chain links TRBV18 with TRBJ2-1; TRBD1 might be the D (5 bases). This CDR3 is 16 amino acids long. Germline V gene data show CDR1 as KGHSH and CDR2 as LQKENI. Trimming took off 0 bases at V and 8 bases at J, with 17 bases between the two ends. The CDR3 here is CASSPPGSRVGDEQFF. In DNA, the CDR3 is TGTGCCAGCTCACCACCGGGAAGCAGGGTTGGGGATGAGCAGTTCTTC.

The chain recombines TRBV7-9 with TRBJ2-1; the D gene is possibly TRBD1 (5 bases). From germline, CDR1 is SEHNR and CDR2 FQNEAQ (reference sequence). V lost 5 bases and J 9 bases, leaving 11 bases between the germline ends. This CDR3 region has 12 residues. The CDR3 here is CASSATAVEQFF. The CDR3 DNA reads TGTGCCAGCAGCGCGACAGCAGTTGAGCAGTTCTTC.

This rearrangement joins TRBV27 to TRBJ1-1; D is possibly TRBD1 (6 bases). Trimming took off 3 bases at V and 2 bases at J, with 19 bases between the two ends. Germline CDR1 and CDR2: MNHEY and SMNVEV (reference sequence). The CDR3 contains 17 residues. CDR3 sequence reads: CASSFRGAGWVNTEAFF. Written as DNA, the CDR3 is TGTGCCAGCAGTTTCCGGGGGGCAGGTTGGGTTAACACTGAAGCTTTCTTT.

This clone was observed a single time. The chain carries TRBV28 and TRBJ1-2; D may be TRBD1 (5 bases). Per germline, CDR1 MDHEN and CDR2 SYDVKM. The V end lost 3 bases, the J end lost 8 bases, and 19 bases lay between the germline ends. CDR3 length: 15 amino acids. CDR3 region: CASSFGGSTLYGYTF. The CDR3 DNA reads as TGTGCCAGCAGTTTTGGGGGGTCGACCTTGTACGGCTACACCTTC.

The rearrangement links TRBV6-5 to TRBJ1-6; D is possibly TRBD1 (6 bases). V shed 5 bases and J shed 9 bases, with 8 bases lying between them. The length of the CDR3 is 12 residues. Germline V CDR1 and CDR2: MNHEY, SVGAGI. This chain's CDR3 is CASSPRGSPLHF. Here the CDR3 DNA reads TGTGCCAGCAGTCCCAGGGGTTCACCCCTCCACTTT.

The rearrangement joins TRBV6-2 or TRBV6-3 to TRBJ2-1; D is perhaps TRBD1 (6 bases). Trimming took 5 bases from V and 13 from J, leaving 18 bases between them. The CDR3 contains 13 residues. Germline CDR1 is MNHEY and CDR2 is SVGEGT. The CDR3 nucleotides are TGTGCCAGCAGTCTAGTACAGGGTATAAACCAGTTCTTC. Protein: CASSLVQGINQFF.

The V gene is TRBV27, the J gene TRBJ2-4, with a tentative D call TRBD2 (5 bases). CDR1 and CDR2 (germline): MNHEY, SMNVEV (reference sequence). Trimming stripped 1 base from V and 6 bases from J, with 7 bases between. CDR3 size: 13 residues. CDR3 in amino acids: CASSLYGGNIQYF. CDR3 DNA sequence: TGTGCCAGCAGTTTATATGGAGGAAACATTCAGTACTTC.

This chain links TRBV6-5 with TRBJ2-1; D is possibly TRBD2 (5 bases). CDR3 size: 15 residues. The ends were cut back, 5 bases at V and 1 base at J, with 12 bases in the middle. Germline V gives CDR1 MNHEY, CDR2 SVGAGI. CDR3 sequence reads: CASSTLVGSYNEQFF. The CDR3 DNA reads as TGTGCCAGCAGTACACTAGTCGGGTCCTACAATGAGCAGTTCTTC.

The V and J genes are TRBV11-2 and TRBJ2-7; perhaps TRBD2 as D (6 bases). The germline V and J ends were trimmed by 5 bases and 3 bases, with 11 bases remaining between them. The CDR3 covers 13 residues. Germline values: CDR1 SGHAT, CDR2 FQNNGV. CDR3 nucleotides: TGTGCCAGCAGCCCGGAGGGCCACTACGAGCAGTACTTC. It specifies CASSPEGHYEQYF.